The 29 T cell receptor beta chains in this list originate from one sample, sequenced in a study of radiotherapy plus CTLA-4 blockade in lung cancer. Produced via immunoSEQ multiplex PCR; TCRdb's table is partial and in-frame only. Of tens of thousands of clones listed, around 77% were seen once; the top ten hold approximately 2.4%. Material: peripheral blood, obtained from a patient treated with radiotherapy plus ipilimumab. The source of these receptors is a human donor with non-small cell lung cancer whose response to radiotherapy plus ipilimumab could not be evaluated.

The chain joins TRBV15 to TRBJ1-1, with D unresolved. There are 14 residues in the CDR3. Germline V gene sequence: CDR1 LNHNV, CDR2 YYDKDF (reference sequence). V lost 0 bases and J 1 base, leaving 6 bases between the germline ends. CDR3 sequence (DNA): TGTGCCACCAGCAGAGACCGGGGGAACACTGAAGCTTTCTTT. This gives the protein CATSRDRGNTEAFF.

Note on this clone: One end of the junction varies from germline; a read error may be responsible. This chain links TRBV7-7 with TRBJ2-6; tentatively, D is TRBD1 (5 bases). The length of the CDR3 is 14 residues. Germline values: CDR1 SSHAT, CDR2 FNYEAQ (reference sequence). The CDR3 region has the DNA TGTGCTAGCAGCCAGGGTGCCGGGGCCAACGTCCTGACTTTC. Amino acids: CASSQGAGANVLTF.

This clone has just a few counts. The chain uses TRBV5-1 and TRBJ2-7; possibly TRBD2 for D (5 bases). Germline V gene lookup returns CDR1 SGHRS and CDR2 YFSETQ. This CDR3 has 15 residues. V shed 0 bases and J shed 1 base, with 11 bases lying between them. CDR3 nucleotide sequence: TGCGCCAGCAGCTTGGATGCCGGGAAGTCCTACGAGCAGTACTTC. Protein product: CASSLDAGKSYEQYF.

Only a few counts were recorded for this clone. This sequence joins TRBV9 and TRBJ2-3; unclear D gene. From germline, CDR1 is SGDLS and CDR2 YYNGEE. The CDR3 has 16 amino acids. V lost 0 bases to trimming and J lost 2 bases, with 13 bases between them. In DNA, the CDR3 is TGTGCCAGCAGCGTAGTCAATCGGCTAGACACAGATACGCAGTATTTT. This gives the protein CASSVVNRLDTDTQYF. The variable domain in full, with the rest retrieved from reference TRBV9 and TRBJ2-3, is DSGVTQTPKHLITATGQRVTLRCSPRSGDLSVYWYQQSLDQGLQFLIQYYNGEERAKGNILERFSAQQFPDLHSELNLSSLELGDSALYFCASSVVNRLDTDTQYFGPGTRLTVL.

The rearrangement uses TRBV7-2 and TRBJ1-4; 9 bases map to TRBD1. This CDR3 has 17 residues. The ends lost 0 bases at V and 8 bases at J; junction bases unmatched: 10. Germline CDR1 is SGHTA and CDR2 is FQGNSA. DNA of the CDR3: TGTGCCAGCAGCTTAGCGGGAGGGGGACAGGGACGGGAAAAACTGTTTTTT. Its protein product is CASSLAGGGQGREKLFF.

This CDR3 reads CASSEFWGLAGANSYEQYF. The CDR3, as DNA: TGTGCCAGCAGTGAGTTTTGGGGACTAGCGGGAGCAAACTCCTACGAGCAGTACTTC. V is TRBV2 and J is TRBJ2-7; 14 nucleotides match TRBD2. CDR1 is SNHLY and CDR2 is FYNNEI in the germline V gene. The V segment lost 3 bases and the J segment 0 bases; nucleotides outside the gene matches: 10. The CDR3 loop spans 19 amino acids.

The chain employs TRBV6-5 and TRBJ2-1, with D unresolved. The germline V gene encodes CDR1 MNHEY and CDR2 SVGAGI. The CDR3 length is 14 residues. Trimming pared 5 bases from V and 1 base from J, leaving 9 bases between. The CDR3, as DNA: TGTGCCAGCAGTACCGCCCTATCCTACAATGAGCAGTTCTTC. This sequence encodes CASSTALSYNEQFF.

CDR3 region: CASKLDPSNTEAFF. The CDR3 coding sequence is TGTGCCAGCAAACTTGATCCTTCGAACACTGAAGCTTTCTTT. The chain joins TRBV6-1 to TRBJ1-1; D uncertain. This CDR3 contains 14 residues. CDR1 is MNHNS, CDR2 SASEGT, per germline. V was clipped by 7 bases and J by 1 base, with 13 bases between them.

This clone was counted between two and nine times. The chain has TRBV6-5 and TRBJ1-3, with D tentatively TRBD1 (6 bases). This CDR3 has 15 residues. Germline V gene data show CDR1 as MNHEY and CDR2 as SVGAGI. The ends were cut back, 6 bases at V and 4 bases at J, with 16 bases in the middle. The CDR3: CASSLRDMPGNTIYF. The CDR3 coding sequence is TGTGCCAGCAGCCTACGGGACATGCCCGGAAACACCATATATTTT.

The rearrangement links TRBV7-8 to TRBJ2-3; no definite D call. Germline assignment: CDR1 SGHVS and CDR2 FQNEAQ. CDR3 length: 13 amino acids. Trimming took 5 bases from V and 4 from J, leaving 10 bases between them. The CDR3: CASSPTEADTQYF. In DNA, the CDR3 is TGTGCCAGCAGCCCGACTGAAGCAGATACGCAGTATTTT.

The rearrangement uses TRBV10-3 and TRBJ2-5; D possibly corresponds to TRBD1 (5 bases). V was cut by 5 bases and J by 2 bases, with 6 bases left in between. The CDR3 covers 12 residues. Per the germline V gene, CDR1 is ENHRY and CDR2 is SYGVKD. Here the CDR3 reads CAISRQQETQYF. CDR3 DNA: TGTGCCATCAGTCGACAGCAAGAGACCCAGTACTTC.

On this clone itself: Other DNA sequences in the sample encode the same CDR3. The CDR3 reads CASRQDRGPEAFF. The DNA for the CDR3 is TGTGCCAGCAGACAGGACAGGGGCCCCGAAGCTTTCTTT. V is TRBV6-5 and J is TRBJ1-1, with 9 bases identical to TRBD1. This CDR3 has 13 residues. Losses at the gene ends were 6 bases for V and 8 bases for J; bases not matched to a gene: 7. Germline V CDR1 and CDR2: MNHEY, SVGAGI.

The rearrangement uses TRBV30 and TRBJ1-6; 7 bases are shared with TRBD1. V lost 4 bases and J lost 0; bases outside the gene matches: 0. Germline values: CDR1 GTSNPN, CDR2 SVGIG (reference sequence). The length of the CDR3 is 14 residues. The CDR3 coding sequence is TGTGCCTGGACAGGGGGCTCCTATAATTCACCCCTCCACTTT. This gives the protein CAWTGGSYNSPLHF.

The chain employs TRBV29-1 and TRBJ2-7; TRBD1 matches 8 bases. Per the germline V gene, CDR1 is SQVTM and CDR2 is ANQGSEA. The ends lost 6 bases at V and 7 bases at J; junction bases unmatched: 11. The CDR3 is 13 residues long. CDR3 amino acids: CSVGLTGAGEQYF. The CDR3 DNA reads as TGCAGCGTCGGCTTGACAGGGGCGGGAGAGCAGTACTTC.

In DNA, the CDR3 is TGTGCCAGCAGCCCCCATCTTGGAGGAGGCACCGGGGAGCTGTTTTTT. Translating gives CASSPHLGGGTGELFF. The chain uses TRBV7-2 and TRBJ2-2; weak D call: TRBD2 (5 bases). V lost 5 bases, J lost 4 bases, and 17 bases lay in between. Germline V gene lookup returns CDR1 SGHTA and CDR2 FQGNSA. The length of the CDR3 is 16 residues.

The chain carries TRBV9 and TRBJ2-1; TRBD2 aligns across 11 bases. The germline V gene has CDR1 SGDLS and CDR2 YYNGEE. V gave up 2 bases and J gave up 8 bases; unmatched junction bases: 3. The CDR3 sequence is 14 residues long. This CDR3 reads CASSVLTSGDEQFF. CDR3 nucleotides: TGTGCCAGCAGCGTCCTGACTAGCGGGGATGAGCAGTTCTTC.

This clone was seen once. The rearrangement joins TRBV18 to TRBJ2-7; maybe TRBD1 (5 bases). Germline V gene data show CDR1 as KGHSH and CDR2 as LQKENI. The CDR3 has 14 amino acids. V was shortened by 4 bases and J by 5 bases, with 15 bases between the two germline ends. DNA of the CDR3: TGTGCCAGCTCACATAACCAAGGGGTAGACGAGCAGTACTTC. Amino acid sequence: CASSHNQGVDEQYF.

The chain couples TRBV7-9 to TRBJ1-2; 10 nucleotides match TRBD1. The V and J ends lost 1 base and 7 bases, in that order; junction bases with no gene match: 3. Germline V gene sequence: CDR1 SEHNR, CDR2 FQNEAQ (reference sequence). This CDR3 region has 14 residues. Written as DNA, the CDR3 is TGTGCCAGCAGCTTAGACGGGACAGGGGTTGGCTACACCTTC. Translation gives CASSLDGTGVGYTF.

This clone showed up just a few times. The rearrangement uses TRBV21-1 and TRBJ1-2. TRBV21-1 is termed a pseudogene. The CDR3 runs 16 residues. The CDR3 DNA reads as TGTGCCAGCCGCAGCAAGGGACCGGGAGCTAACTATGGCTACACCTTC. This codes for CASRSKGPGANYGYTF.

In its sample, this clone was seen once. J is TRBJ2-1 and V is TRBV19; D may be TRBD1 (5 bases). CDR3 length equals 16 residues. The germline gives CDR1 LNHDA, CDR2 SQIVND (reference sequence). V dropped 7 bases and J dropped 2 bases, with 18 bases sitting between them. The CDR3 loop is CASTAEGAWAYNEQFF. The CDR3 DNA sequence: TGTGCCAGTACCGCAGAAGGGGCCTGGGCCTACAATGAGCAGTTCTTC.

The chain carries TRBV27 and TRBJ2-3; D unresolved. Looked up from germline, CDR1 is MNHEY and CDR2 is SMNVEV (reference sequence). V was pared by 4 bases and J by 3 bases, with 20 bases between. The CDR3 contains 17 residues. The CDR3 DNA reads TGTGCCAGCAGTTCCCTAGTGGCCTCATTTAGAACAGATACGCAGTATTTT. Its translation is CASSSLVASFRTDTQYF.

V gene TRBV15 combines with J gene TRBJ2-5, with D possibly being TRBD1 (5 bases). Germline-derived CDR1 and CDR2 are LNHNV and YYDKDF (reference sequence). The ends were cut back, 0 bases at V and 5 bases at J, with 13 bases in the middle. The CDR3 runs 15 residues. The CDR3 nucleotides are TGTGCCACCAGCAGAGATGCAGCAGGGTGGGAGACCCAGTACTTC. It yields the protein CATSRDAAGWETQYF.

This clone was seen only a few times. The CDR3 sequence: CASSPSTVSFHEQYF. CDR3 nucleotide sequence: TGTGCCAGCTCACCCTCGACAGTCTCTTTCCACGAGCAGTACTTC. V gene TRBV18 combines with J gene TRBJ2-7; the D gene is possibly TRBD1 (5 bases). Trimming left V 3 bases short and J 5 bases short, with 17 bases between. The CDR3 runs to 15 residues. Germline lookup yields CDR1 KGHSH and CDR2 LQKENI.

The chain joins TRBV5-1 to TRBJ1-2, with D perhaps TRBD1 (5 bases). This CDR3 region has 13 residues. Germline CDR1 reads SGHRS; CDR2 reads YFSETQ. The V end lost 4 bases, the J end lost 6 bases, and 13 bases lay between the germline ends. The CDR3 reads CASSPEGPHGYTF. Written as DNA, the CDR3 is TGCGCCAGCAGCCCGGAGGGACCGCATGGCTACACCTTC.

The chain employs TRBV28 and TRBJ1-2; no firm D call. Germline V gene sequence: CDR1 MDHEN, CDR2 SYDVKM. The CDR3 consists of 16 residues. V was pared by 0 bases and J by 6 bases, with 17 bases between. The CDR3 loop is CASSLWTIGRPDGYTF. For the CDR3, the DNA is TGTGCCAGCAGTTTATGGACGATTGGCAGGCCAGATGGCTACACCTTC.

This chain's CDR3 is CASSIAPQVPNQPQHF. The CDR3 nucleotides read TGTGCCAGTAGTATAGCACCCCAGGTCCCCAATCAGCCCCAGCATTTT. This rearrangement joins TRBV19 to TRBJ1-5; D unclear. The germline V and J ends were trimmed by 1 base and 3 bases, with 13 bases remaining between them. The length of the CDR3 is 16 residues. The germline gives CDR1 LNHDA, CDR2 SQIVND (reference sequence).

The chain joins TRBV28 to TRBJ1-4; TRBD1 matches 10 bases. The CDR3 sequence is 15 residues long. Germline-derived CDR1 and CDR2 are MDHEN and SYDVKM. J was trimmed by 8 bases and V by 6 bases; bases with no gene match: 9. Here the CDR3 reads CASRGPGQGREKLFF. The CDR3 bases are TGTGCCAGCAGAGGCCCGGGACAGGGGCGAGAAAAACTGTTTTTT.

This chain connects TRBV6-6 to TRBJ2-1; D gene ambiguous. Per germline, CDR1 MNHNY and CDR2 SVGAGI (reference sequence). V lost 2 bases to trimming and J lost 6 bases, with 11 bases between them. The CDR3 extends over 14 amino acids. In DNA form, the CDR3 reads TGTGCCAGCAGTTACCCCGGAGAGAGCAATGAGCAGTTCTTC. Translating it yields CASSYPGESNEQFF.

This clone was observed a few times. This chain uses TRBV27 with TRBJ1-1; D might be TRBD1 (6 bases). The germline V and J ends were trimmed by 2 bases and 4 bases, with 11 bases remaining between them. Germline V lookup: CDR1 MNHEY, CDR2 SMNVEV (reference sequence). The CDR3 loop spans 14 amino acids. CDR3 sequence reads: CASSLRGAITEAFF. The CDR3 bases are TGTGCCAGCAGTTTACGGGGGGCGATCACTGAAGCTTTCTTT.